What follows are 28 T cell receptor beta chains derived from one specimen sequenced in a study of CD8+ T cells in alopecia areata (dated by TCRdb to the late 2010s). What this sample's time point label stands for: baseline before oral tofacitinib. Library prep was done by the immunoSEQ multiplex PCR assay. RNA was extracted from all samples and reverse transcribed into cDNA as template for TCR sequencing. TCRdb re-hosts the immuneACCESS table, in-frame sequences only. Its copies lack some clones; in the studies checked, an unresolved V gene accounts for under half of them, and the cause for the rest is not known. This sample has under 300,000 clones in its table, and roughly 69% of those were observed once. The ten largest clones capture around 1.2% of the sample. Sequenced here: CD4+ T cells sorted from blood, sampled at week 0. The origin of the receptors is a human donor with alopecia areata.

This clone was picked up a small number of times. The rearrangement joins TRBV6-5 to TRBJ2-2; TRBD2 aligns across 9 bases. From germline, CDR1 is MNHEY and CDR2 SVGAGI. The CDR3 is made up of 13 amino acids. The V and J ends lost 6 bases and 7 bases, in that order; junction bases with no gene match: 3. CDR3 sequence: CASRAGGRGELFF. The CDR3 region has the DNA TGTGCCAGCAGAGCGGGGGGCCGCGGGGAGCTGTTTTTT.

This clone was counted a few times. J is TRBJ1-6 and V is TRBV2, with 11 bases identical to TRBD1. The V gene's germline CDR1 is SNHLY and CDR2 FYNNEI. The CDR3 has 15 residues. The ends lost 5 bases at V and 9 bases at J; junction bases unmatched: 6. The CDR3 DNA reads TGTGCCAGCAGTACCTCCGGGACAGGGGGTTCACCCCTCCACTTT. Translated, it gives CASSTSGTGGSPLHF.

The chain is built from TRBV4-3 and TRBJ1-6, with D perhaps matching TRBD1 (6 bases). CDR1 and CDR2 from the germline V gene are LGHNA and YSLEER. V dropped 1 base and J dropped 10 bases, with 11 bases sitting between them. The CDR3 spans 14 residues. Written as DNA, the CDR3 is TGCGCCAGCAGCCAAGGACTTCAGGGGTCACCCCTCCACTTT. This encodes CASSQGLQGSPLHF.

This chain uses TRBV29-1 with TRBJ1-2, with D tentatively TRBD1 (5 bases). Germline lookup yields CDR1 SQVTM and CDR2 ANQGSEA. The CDR3 loop spans 14 amino acids. Trimming removed 6 bases from V and 2 bases from J, with 16 bases in between. The CDR3 coding sequence is TGCAGCGTCGACCTCTCGGGGGTGAACTATGGCTACACCTTC. Encoded protein: CSVDLSGVNYGYTF. Filled out from reference TRBV29-1 and TRBJ1-2, the complete variable domain reads SAVISQKPSRDICQRGTSLTIQCQVDSQVTMMFWYRQQPGQSLTLIATANQGSEATYESGFVIDKFPISRPNLTFSTLTVSNMSPEDSSIYLCSVDLSGVNYGYTFGSGTRLTVV.

V usage is TRBV30 and J usage is TRBJ1-3; no clear D gene. The CDR3 spans 14 residues. Germline V gives CDR1 GTSNPN, CDR2 SVGIG (reference sequence). The V and J ends lost 3 bases and 4 bases respectively, with 13 bases between them. CDR3 sequence reads: CAWSWDGTGNTIYF. The CDR3 region has the DNA TGTGCCTGGAGCTGGGATGGAACCGGAAACACCATATATTTT.

The J gene is TRBJ1-2, the V gene TRBV7-2; the D gene is possibly TRBD1 (6 bases). The length of the CDR3 is 13 residues. From germline, CDR1 is SGHTA and CDR2 FQGNSA. The V gene lost 6 bases and the J gene lost 5 bases, with 13 bases spanning the gap. Written as DNA, the CDR3 is TGTGCCAGCAGTATCGGGACATCATATGGCTACACCTTC. Its protein is CASSIGTSYGYTF.

V and J are TRBV9 and TRBJ2-5; 8 nucleotides match TRBD2. The CDR3 has 14 residues. V shed 3 bases and J 5 bases; nucleotides not matched to a gene: 6. Germline CDR1 reads SGDLS; CDR2 reads YYNGEE. CDR3 in DNA: TGTGCCAGCAGCGCCACTAGCGGCCCGGAGACCCAGTACTTC. Its translation: CASSATSGPETQYF.

There are a few counts of this clone. The genes are TRBV20-1 and TRBJ2-5; D not resolved. Germline-derived CDR1 and CDR2 are DFQATT and SNEGSKA (reference sequence). V lost 3 bases, J lost 5 bases, and 7 bases lay in between. CDR3 length equals 11 residues. The CDR3 DNA reads as TGCAGTGCTAGGGTCCTTGAGACCCAGTACTTC. Encoded protein: CSARVLETQYF.

V gene TRBV29-1 combines with J gene TRBJ1-2; 8 nucleotides agree with TRBD1. CDR1 and CDR2 (germline): SQVTM, ANQGSEA. The CDR3 runs to 13 residues. Trimming removed 5 bases from V and 6 bases from J; junction bases left unmatched: 8. This chain's CDR3 is CSVRGQVLDGYTF. CDR3 coding DNA: TGCAGCGTTCGGGGACAGGTATTAGATGGCTACACCTTC.

This clone was seen a few times. The chain is built from TRBV11-2 and TRBJ2-7; 13 nucleotides agree with TRBD2. V was clipped by 4 bases and J by 4 bases; unmatched bases: 4. Germline CDR1 is SGHAT and CDR2 is FQNNGV. This CDR3 spans 15 amino acids. The CDR3 here is CASSSGLAGIYEQYF. The CDR3 DNA sequence: TGTGCCAGCAGCTCGGGACTAGCGGGGATATACGAGCAGTACTTC.

The sample holds one count of this clone. The genes are TRBV10-3 and TRBJ2-2, with a possible D match to TRBD2 (6 bases). The CDR3 covers 14 residues. V was cut by 3 bases and J by 5 bases, with 10 bases left in between. Germline V CDR1 and CDR2: ENHRY, SYGVKD. CDR3 in DNA: TGTGCCATCAGTGACCAGGGACTGACCGGGGAGCTGTTTTTT. The encoded protein is CAISDQGLTGELFF.

This clone is a singleton in its sample. V is TRBV7-2 and J is TRBJ1-5, with D perhaps TRBD1 (6 bases). Trimming removed 4 bases from V and 4 bases from J, with 11 bases in between. Germline CDR1 reads SGHTA; CDR2 reads FQGNSA. This CDR3 is built from 14 residues. CDR3 coding DNA: TGTGCCAGCAGCTCCCCGGACAGAAATCAGCCCCAGCATTTT. Translated: CASSSPDRNQPQHF. Supplemented by reference TRBV7-2 and TRBJ1-5, the full variable domain reads GAGVSQSPSNKVTEKGKDVELRCDPISGHTALYWYRQSLGQGLEFLIYFQGNSAPDKSGLPSDRFSAERTGGSVSTLTIQRTQQEDSAVYLCASSSPDRNQPQHFGDGTRLSIL.

The chain has TRBV25-1 and TRBJ2-7; 7 bases are shared with TRBD1. V shed 5 bases, J shed 5 bases, and the junction held 0 bases outside the gene matches. The V gene's germline CDR1 is MGHDK and CDR2 SYGVNS. The CDR3 spans 11 residues. CDR3 loop: CASSTGDEQYF. As DNA, the CDR3 is TGTGCCAGCAGTACAGGGGACGAGCAGTACTTC.

The chain is built from TRBV5-1 and TRBJ1-1, with D unclear. This CDR3 spans 12 amino acids. Trimming stripped 5 bases from V and 8 bases from J, with 13 bases between. Germline values: CDR1 SGHRS, CDR2 YFSETQ. CDR3 region: CASSDWVGEAFF. For the CDR3, the DNA is TGCGCCAGCAGTGACTGGGTCGGGGAAGCTTTCTTT. The variable domain in full, completed from reference TRBV5-1 and TRBJ1-1, reads KAGVTQTPRYLIKTRGQQVTLSCSPISGHRSVSWYQQTPGQGLQFLFEYFSETQRNKGNFPGRFSGRQFSNSRSEMNVSTLELGDSALYLCASSDWVGEAFFGQGTRLTVV.

CDR3 amino acids: CASSSQTVTGELFF. Written as DNA, the CDR3 is TGCGCCAGCAGCTCGCAGACAGTCACCGGGGAGCTGTTTTTT. The chain carries TRBV5-1 and TRBJ2-2, with D possibly matching TRBD1 (5 bases). The CDR3 runs to 14 residues. The ends were cut back, 3 bases at V and 4 bases at J, with 10 bases in the middle. In germline, CDR1 is SGHRS, CDR2 YFSETQ.

The chain recombines TRBV6-1 with TRBJ2-2; either TRBD1 or TRBD2 may fit D (5 bases each). Germline-derived CDR1 and CDR2 are MNHNS and SASEGT. Trimming left V 8 bases short and J 0 bases short, with 10 bases between. CDR3 length: 14 residues. The CDR3 DNA follows: TGTGCCAGCCCACGGGGCGCGAACACCGGGGAGCTGTTTTTT. Translation: CASPRGANTGELFF.

The genes are TRBV29-1 and TRBJ2-1; maybe TRBD1 (6 bases). V was cut by 6 bases and J by 9 bases, with 15 bases left in between. Looked up from germline, CDR1 is SQVTM and CDR2 is ANQGSEA. The CDR3 is made up of 12 amino acids. The CDR3: CSVDYNRVEQFF. The CDR3 DNA reads TGCAGCGTGGATTACAACAGGGTTGAGCAGTTCTTC.

The J gene is TRBJ2-1, the V gene TRBV13, with 8 bases that match TRBD2. Germline V gives CDR1 PRHDT, CDR2 FYEKMQ (reference sequence). This CDR3 region has 13 residues. J was trimmed by 7 bases and V by 5 bases; bases with no gene match: 4. CDR3 sequence reads: CASSTGTRNEQFF. The CDR3 nucleotides read TGTGCCAGCAGCACCGGGACTAGGAATGAGCAGTTCTTC.

With respect to this clone: This specimen includes other DNA sequences encoding the same CDR3. The chain recombines TRBV18 with TRBJ2-5; TRBD1 might be the D (5 bases). Trimming left V 6 bases short and J 3 bases short, with 8 bases between. The CDR3 has 12 residues. Germline-derived CDR1 and CDR2 are KGHSH and LQKENI. CDR3 sequence: CASSPTEETQYF. CDR3 in DNA: TGTGCCAGCTCCCCGACAGAAGAGACCCAGTACTTC.

The V call is TRBV5-6, the J call TRBJ2-3, with D possibly being TRBD1 (5 bases). The V end was cut by 7 bases, the J end by 0 bases, with 18 bases between. Germline CDR1 reads SGHDT; CDR2 reads YYEEEE. CDR3 length: 16 amino acids. The CDR3 DNA is TGTGCCAGCTCAGCAGGGCAATTCCCTAGCACAGATACGCAGTATTTT. This encodes CASSAGQFPSTDTQYF.

This clone came up once. The CDR3 DNA follows: TGTGCCAGCAGCCAAGATAACAGGGCCTCTGGAAACACCATATATTTT. Residues: CASSQDNRASGNTIYF. The chain carries TRBV4-2 and TRBJ1-3; a possible D gene is TRBD1 (6 bases). Germline values: CDR1 LGHNA, CDR2 YNFKEQ. Trimming pared 0 bases from V and 0 bases from J, leaving 9 bases between. The CDR3 totals 16 residues.

The rearrangement joins TRBV5-1 to TRBJ2-7, with D uncertain. CDR1 and CDR2 (germline): SGHRS, YFSETQ. The CDR3 loop spans 12 amino acids. Trimming took 4 bases from V and 0 from J, leaving 5 bases between them. The CDR3 nucleotides read TGCGCCAGCAGCACGAGCTCCTACGAGCAGTACTTC. Amino acid sequence: CASSTSSYEQYF.

The V gene is TRBV11-2, the J gene TRBJ2-3; D gene ambiguous. The CDR3 runs to 13 residues. Trimming removed 4 bases from V and 5 bases from J, with 10 bases in between. Germline lookup yields CDR1 SGHAT and CDR2 FQNNGV. The CDR3 reads CASSSNLGDTQYF. The DNA for the CDR3 is TGTGCCAGCAGCTCTAACCTGGGAGATACGCAGTATTTT.

V and J are TRBV5-1 and TRBJ2-3, with a possible D match to TRBD2 (5 bases). CDR1 is SGHRS and CDR2 is YFSETQ in the germline V gene. Trimming took off 4 bases at V and 4 bases at J, with 13 bases between the two ends. The CDR3 spans 14 residues. For the CDR3, the DNA is TGCGCCAGCAGCCCGACTACACAATCAGATACGCAGTATTTT. This translates into CASSPTTQSDTQYF.

This chain joins TRBV2 and TRBJ2-5, with D perhaps assigned TRBD1 or TRBD2 (6 bases each). The germline gives CDR1 SNHLY, CDR2 FYNNEI. Deletions cut 7 bases from V and 5 bases from J, with 17 bases between. The CDR3 has 14 amino acids. CDR3 amino acids: CASKTGEGGETQYF. The CDR3 nucleotides read TGTGCCAGCAAGACAGGAGAAGGGGGGGAGACCCAGTACTTC.

The V and J genes are TRBV30 and TRBJ1-4; D not certain. Trimming removed 2 bases at V and 8 bases at J, with 9 bases between. This CDR3 spans 12 amino acids. Germline assignment: CDR1 GTSNPN and CDR2 SVGIG (reference sequence). The CDR3, as DNA: TGTGCCTGGAGTCTAGCGGGGGAAAAACTGTTTTTT. This translates into CAWSLAGEKLFF.

A few counts support this clone. CDR3 loop: CAWSPRWEGANNQPQHF. Here the CDR3 DNA reads TGTGCCTGGAGTCCTCGGTGGGAGGGGGCGAACAATCAGCCCCAGCATTTT. V usage is TRBV30 and J usage is TRBJ1-5, with TRBD1 matching over 7 bases. The CDR3 has 17 residues. Germline-derived CDR1 and CDR2 are GTSNPN and SVGIG (reference sequence). V shed 2 bases and J 3 bases; nucleotides not matched to a gene: 13.

The chain recombines TRBV5-1 with TRBJ2-5, with 10 bases matching TRBD2. The V segment lost 0 bases and the J segment 6 bases; nucleotides outside the gene matches: 5. CDR1 and CDR2 from the germline V gene are SGHRS and YFSETQ. This CDR3 region has 15 residues. CDR3 coding DNA: TGCGCCAGCAGCTTGGCTGCTAGCGGGGGAAAGACCCAGTACTTC. It is translated as CASSLAASGGKTQYF.